This T cell receptor (beta chain) derives from a study of blood T cells in healthy people across ages. Overall study results and limits: Measured against age, TCR beta diversity per million T cells decreased in a roughly linear manner.

The sample holds a few counts of this clonotype. Its antigen is as yet unknown. A sample-barcoded 5' primer and a J-beta primer mix were used in a second PCR of about 7 to 11 cycles. One entry per CDR3 protein results from TCRdb running MiXCR on the 5' RACE reads. The sample includes over 1.5 million distinct CDR3 sequences, just under 50% of them seen just once. This CDR3 region has 13 residues. Germline CDR1 and CDR2: SGHRS and YFSETQ. V was clipped by 1 base and J by 3 bases, with 8 bases between them. The TCR was taken from a woman in her thirties or forties in good health. The sample comprised blood. The rearrangement links TRBV5-1 to TRBJ2-7; D call uncertain. CDR3 DNA sequence: TGCGCCAGCAGCTTGAGACTCGACTACGAGCAGTACTTC. This sequence encodes CASSLRLDYEQYF.